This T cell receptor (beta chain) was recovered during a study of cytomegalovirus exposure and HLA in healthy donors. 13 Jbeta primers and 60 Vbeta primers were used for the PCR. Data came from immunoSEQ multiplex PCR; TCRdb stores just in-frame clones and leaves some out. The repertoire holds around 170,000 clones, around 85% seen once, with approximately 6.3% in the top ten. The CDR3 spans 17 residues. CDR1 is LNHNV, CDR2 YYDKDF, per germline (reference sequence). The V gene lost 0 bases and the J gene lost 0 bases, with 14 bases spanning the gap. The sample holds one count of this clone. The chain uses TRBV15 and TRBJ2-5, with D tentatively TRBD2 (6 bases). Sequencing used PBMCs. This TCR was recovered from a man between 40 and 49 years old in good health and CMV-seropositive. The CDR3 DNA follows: TGTGCCACCAGCAGAGATGGGGGTAGCGGTCACCAAGAGACCCAGTACTTC. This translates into CATSRDGGSGHQETQYF.